Shown below are 32 T cell receptor beta chains from a single sample sequenced in a study of shared clonotypes between healthy human individuals (dated by TCRdb to between 2020 and 2021). Library prep was done by the immunoSEQ multiplex PCR assay. The source is immuneACCESS, and TCRdb retained only in-frame sequences with V and J called. Part of the clones is not carried over; for the studies checked, unresolved V genes explain less than half of this, and the remainder is unexplained. Across this sample there are around 1.9 million clones, with just under 95% seen only once. The ten top clones hold more than 1.5% of the sample. CD8 naive samples were obtained by positive selection for CCR7 among CD45RO-negative cells, yielding a CD45RA+CCR7+ population from which TemRA cells were excluded. The sequencing sample was made of naive CD8+ T cells from PBMCs. The cell subset or site label, as the study defines it: CD45RA+CCR7+. These receptors were collected from a man aged 18 to 29 in good health. Some clones in this sample may be carry-over from other donors' samples.

As concerns this clone: The sample carries other DNA sequences with the same CDR3. This chain uses TRBV29-1 with TRBJ2-7, with 11 bases identical to TRBD2. The ends lost 6 bases at V and 2 bases at J; junction bases unmatched: 6. There are 14 residues in the CDR3. Germline-derived CDR1 and CDR2 are SQVTM and ANQGSEA. The CDR3 bases are TGCAGCGTAGAGACTAGCGGGGTTACCTACGAGCAGTACTTC. Translating it yields CSVETSGVTYEQYF.

The J gene is TRBJ2-1, the V gene TRBV27; maybe TRBD2 (6 bases). Trimming left V 3 bases short and J 10 bases short, with 13 bases between. Germline-derived CDR1 and CDR2 are MNHEY and SMNVEV (reference sequence). This CDR3 has 13 residues. CDR3 residues: CASSFLREVEQFF. For the CDR3, the DNA is TGTGCCAGCAGTTTCCTCAGGGAGGTCGAGCAGTTCTTC.

This chain links TRBV28 with TRBJ1-5, with unresolved D. This CDR3 comprises 15 residues. Trimming stripped 2 bases from V and 5 bases from J, with 13 bases between. The V gene's germline CDR1 is MDHEN and CDR2 SYDVKM. CDR3 sequence reads: CASSLELQRDQPQHF. The CDR3 DNA sequence: TGTGCCAGCAGTTTAGAACTACAGAGGGATCAGCCCCAGCATTTT.

This chain's CDR3 is CASSPAPSGRETQYF. The CDR3 DNA follows: TGTGCCAGCAGCCCCGCTCCTAGTGGTAGAGAGACCCAGTACTTC. The chain is built from TRBV2 and TRBJ2-5, with D uncertain. V was clipped by 6 bases and J by 4 bases, with 18 bases between them. Germline-derived CDR1 and CDR2 are SNHLY and FYNNEI. This CDR3 contains 15 residues.

V and J are TRBV28 and TRBJ1-5; perhaps TRBD1 as D (5 bases). V shed 1 base and J shed 2 bases, with 9 bases lying between them. Germline V gives CDR1 MDHEN, CDR2 SYDVKM. The CDR3 is made up of 15 amino acids. CDR3 nucleotides: TGTGCCAGCAGTTTATTAGTAGGGGGCAATCAGCCCCAGCATTTT. This sequence encodes CASSLLVGGNQPQHF.

The J gene is TRBJ1-1, the V gene TRBV19; D unresolved. This CDR3 spans 13 amino acids. In germline, CDR1 is LNHDA, CDR2 SQIVND (reference sequence). The V end lost 7 bases, the J end lost 4 bases, and 13 bases lay between the germline ends. The CDR3 here is CASIGRGRTEAFF. The DNA for the CDR3 is TGTGCCAGTATCGGCAGAGGCCGCACTGAAGCTTTCTTT.

The V gene is TRBV27, the J gene TRBJ1-2, with TRBD1 identical over 10 bases. Looked up from germline, CDR1 is MNHEY and CDR2 is SMNVEV (reference sequence). Trimming at V came to 6 bases and at J to 4 bases, leaving 5 bases not matched to a gene. This CDR3 contains 14 residues. CDR3 sequence (DNA): TGTGCCAGCAGCATAGGGACAGGGGCCTATGGCTACACCTTC. Protein product: CASSIGTGAYGYTF.

V gene TRBV27 combines with J gene TRBJ2-7; 12 nucleotides agree with TRBD2. V lost 5 bases and J lost 4; bases outside the gene matches: 9. This CDR3 has 16 amino acids. Germline V gene sequence: CDR1 MNHEY, CDR2 SMNVEV (reference sequence). CDR3 in amino acids: CASSPLAGGPTYEQYF. The CDR3 region has the DNA TGTGCCAGCAGTCCTCTAGCGGGAGGGCCGACATACGAGCAGTACTTC.

This clone has just one count. The chain carries TRBV6-1 and TRBJ2-7; TRBD2 aligns across 8 bases. Trimming removed 2 bases from V and 2 bases from J; junction bases left unmatched: 11. The CDR3 is made up of 17 amino acids. From germline, CDR1 is MNHNS and CDR2 SASEGT. CDR3 DNA sequence: TGTGCCAGCAGTGAACGTGCGAGCGGGGGCGTCGCCTACGAGCAGTACTTC. Translating gives CASSERASGGVAYEQYF.

The chain joins TRBV6-1 to TRBJ2-1, with TRBD2 matching over 11 bases. The germline CDR1 and CDR2 sequences are MNHNS and SASEGT. CDR3 length equals 17 residues. V gave up 4 bases and J gave up 5 bases; unmatched junction bases: 10. CDR3 DNA sequence: TGTGCCAGCAGTGCCCGGTCAGGGACTAGCGGTGACAATGAGCAGTTCTTC. It yields the protein CASSARSGTSGDNEQFF.

The chain recombines TRBV5-4 with TRBJ2-7; D remains ambiguous. V lost 4 bases and J 0 bases, leaving 14 bases between the germline ends. This CDR3 spans 15 amino acids. Germline lookup yields CDR1 SGHNT and CDR2 YYREEE (reference sequence). As DNA, the CDR3 is TGTGCCAGCAGCCAGACTCTAAGCTCCTCCTACGAGCAGTACTTC. Its protein is CASSQTLSSSYEQYF.

The chain couples TRBV30 to TRBJ2-2; no reliable D call. Germline CDR1 and CDR2: GTSNPN and SVGIG (reference sequence). This CDR3 region has 15 residues. Trimming pared 0 bases from V and 2 bases from J, leaving 10 bases between. The CDR3 DNA follows: TGTGCCTGGAGTGTCCCGGCCGCTAACACCGGGGAGCTGTTTTTT. This sequence encodes CAWSVPAANTGELFF.

The CDR3 region has the DNA TGTGCCAGCGGAACAGTCCTTAGCGGGAGCTACGAGCAGTACTTC. It is translated as CASGTVLSGSYEQYF. The rearrangement uses TRBV2 and TRBJ2-7, with 9 bases aligning to TRBD2. Unmatched junction bases numbered 11, after V lost 8 bases and J lost 3 bases. The CDR3 totals 15 residues. Germline values: CDR1 SNHLY, CDR2 FYNNEI.

The rearrangement links TRBV5-4 to TRBJ2-5, with D perhaps matching TRBD1 (5 bases). The CDR3 runs to 13 residues. Trimming left V 0 bases short and J 4 bases short, with 7 bases between. Germline V gives CDR1 SGHNT, CDR2 YYREEE (reference sequence). The DNA of the CDR3 is TGTGCCAGCAGCTTGGATCAGGGAGAGACCCAGTACTTC. Protein: CASSLDQGETQYF.

This chain links TRBV7-9 with TRBJ2-3, with a possible D match to TRBD2 (6 bases). V was cut by 4 bases and J by 5 bases, with 16 bases left in between. This CDR3 is built from 15 residues. From germline, CDR1 is SEHNR and CDR2 FQNEAQ (reference sequence). CDR3 bases: TGTGCCAGCAGCTCCGGGACTCCTGGTGGAGATACGCAGTATTTT. Its translation is CASSSGTPGGDTQYF.

Points on this clone: Other DNA sequences from this sample encode an identical CDR3 as well. The rearrangement joins TRBV15 to TRBJ2-5, with D maybe TRBD1 (6 bases). The V end was cut by 0 bases, the J end by 1 base, with 6 bases between. The germline V gene has CDR1 LNHNV and CDR2 YYDKDF (reference sequence). This CDR3 comprises 14 residues. CDR3 sequence: CATSRDRGQETQYF. Written as DNA, the CDR3 is TGTGCCACCAGCAGAGACAGGGGCCAAGAGACCCAGTACTTC.

The rearrangement joins TRBV11-2 to TRBJ1-2; D is unclear. Germline-derived CDR1 and CDR2 are SGHAT and FQNNGV. The CDR3 covers 17 residues. The V end lost 5 bases, the J end lost 0 bases, and 19 bases lay between the germline ends. CDR3 residues: CASSPQPDPRANYGYTF. Written as DNA, the CDR3 is TGTGCCAGCAGCCCCCAACCAGACCCTAGGGCTAACTATGGCTACACCTTC.

V gene TRBV2 combines with J gene TRBJ2-3, with 8 bases identical to TRBD2. CDR3 length equals 16 residues. CDR1 and CDR2 from the germline V gene are SNHLY and FYNNEI. With V trimmed by 10 bases and J by 0 bases, 12 bases remained unmatched. The CDR3 coding sequence is TGTGCCACTTCATTAGGTAGCGGGACTAGCACAGATACGCAGTATTTT. Its translation is CATSLGSGTSTDTQYF.

This clone was counted a single time. The chain links TRBV7-2 to TRBJ2-7, with 7 positions matching TRBD2. This CDR3 has 16 residues. V was pared by 2 bases and J by 5 bases, with 12 bases of the junction left unmatched. The germline V gene has CDR1 SGHTA and CDR2 FQGNSA. The CDR3 reads CASSLRIGTMGNEQYF. In DNA form, the CDR3 reads TGTGCCAGCAGCTTACGGATTGGGACTATGGGGAACGAGCAGTACTTC.

The V call is TRBV15, the J call TRBJ2-3; 7 bases fit TRBD2. Per germline, CDR1 LNHNV and CDR2 YYDKDF (reference sequence). V shed 5 bases, J shed 7 bases, and the junction held 9 bases outside the gene matches. The CDR3 loop spans 14 amino acids. The CDR3 sequence is CATSLGGELNTQYF. DNA of the CDR3: TGTGCCACCAGCCTGGGGGGGGAGTTGAATACGCAGTATTTT.

The chain has TRBV10-3 and TRBJ2-7, with D perhaps matching TRBD1 (5 bases). V was shortened by 3 bases and J by 3 bases, with 9 bases between the two germline ends. The CDR3 length is 13 residues. In germline, CDR1 is ENHRY, CDR2 SYGVKD. CDR3 nucleotides: TGTGCCATCAGTGAAGACAGACACTACGAGCAGTACTTC. It encodes CAISEDRHYEQYF.

This clone is a singleton in its sample. V usage is TRBV30 and J usage is TRBJ1-2, with 10 bases that match TRBD1. CDR3 length: 14 amino acids. In germline, CDR1 is GTSNPN, CDR2 SVGIG (reference sequence). V was pared by 4 bases and J by 4 bases, with 6 bases of the junction left unmatched. The CDR3 sequence: CAWTQTGGGYGYTF. CDR3 nucleotide sequence: TGTGCCTGGACCCAGACAGGGGGCGGCTATGGCTACACCTTC.

The V and J genes are TRBV27 and TRBJ1-1; TRBD1 aligns across 7 bases. The CDR3 covers 15 residues. The germline CDR1 and CDR2 sequences are MNHEY and SMNVEV (reference sequence). Trimming took 1 base from V and 10 from J; bases not matched to a gene: 12. The chain's CDR3 is CASSLFLLQGRRAFF. The CDR3 bases are TGTGCCAGCAGTTTATTTTTGTTACAGGGGCGCAGAGCTTTCTTT.

The V and J genes are TRBV27 and TRBJ2-1; 7 bases agree with TRBD2. The J segment lost 2 bases and the V segment lost 5 bases, leaving 9 bases of the junction unmatched. Germline CDR1 is MNHEY and CDR2 is SMNVEV (reference sequence). The CDR3 consists of 16 residues. The CDR3 DNA reads TGTGCCAGCAGTCCATCAGCGGGACCCGCCTACAATGAGCAGTTCTTC. Translating gives CASSPSAGPAYNEQFF.

V is TRBV19 and J is TRBJ1-5; 9 bases agree with TRBD1. In germline, CDR1 is LNHDA, CDR2 SQIVND (reference sequence). V was clipped by 5 bases and J by 13 bases; unmatched bases: 6. The CDR3 is 12 residues long. The CDR3 sequence is CASSSEDRGQHF. The CDR3 DNA follows: TGTGCCAGTAGTTCGGAGGACAGGGGTCAGCATTTT.

CDR3 amino acids: CASSKFPLEAFF. As DNA, the CDR3 is TGTGCCAGTAGTAAATTCCCTCTTGAAGCTTTCTTT. The rearrangement links TRBV19 to TRBJ1-1; D remains ambiguous. CDR1 and CDR2 (germline): LNHDA, SQIVND (reference sequence). The length of the CDR3 is 12 residues. V lost 4 bases and J lost 7, with 10 bases in between.

The V call is TRBV30, the J call TRBJ2-7, with 11 nucleotides matching TRBD2. Germline assignment: CDR1 GTSNPN and CDR2 SVGIG (reference sequence). The CDR3 runs 17 residues. With 0 bases clipped from V and 2 bases from J, the junction kept 9 bases outside the gene matches. Here the CDR3 DNA reads TGTGCCTGGAGTGTAAGACCCCCTAGCGGGAGGCCCTACGAGCAGTACTTC. This sequence encodes CAWSVRPPSGRPYEQYF.

The rearrangement joins TRBV7-9 to TRBJ2-7, with 15 bases matching TRBD2. The germline gives CDR1 SEHNR, CDR2 FQNEAQ (reference sequence). The CDR3 is 15 amino acids. Germline trimming cut 5 bases from V and 7 bases from J; bases unmatched to any gene: 6. CDR3 residues: CASSRTSGRAWEQYF. As DNA, the CDR3 is TGTGCCAGCAGCCGGACTAGCGGGAGGGCCTGGGAGCAGTACTTC.

J is TRBJ2-1 and V is TRBV5-4; D remains ambiguous. The CDR3 has 15 residues. Germline CDR1 reads SGHNT; CDR2 reads YYREEE (reference sequence). Trimming took off 2 bases at V and 0 bases at J, with 9 bases between the two ends. The CDR3 here is CASSFLQSSYNEQFF. DNA of the CDR3: TGTGCCAGCAGCTTTCTGCAAAGCTCCTACAATGAGCAGTTCTTC.

The chain has TRBV19 and TRBJ1-1; D remains unclear. In germline, CDR1 is LNHDA, CDR2 SQIVND (reference sequence). The CDR3 runs to 13 residues. With 9 bases removed from V and 3 bases from J, the gap between germline ends came to 14 bases. DNA of the CDR3: TGTGCCAGCATGCCTGCCGTCCACACTGAAGCTTTCTTT. Encoded protein: CASMPAVHTEAFF.

The chain joins TRBV27 to TRBJ2-7, with 9 bases aligning to TRBD2. The CDR3 totals 15 residues. The ends lost 8 bases at V and 8 bases at J; junction bases unmatched: 16. Germline CDR1 MNHEY, CDR2 SMNVEV (reference sequence). CDR3 sequence reads: CASLVWRGGSTKQYF. The CDR3 bases are TGTGCCAGCCTCGTATGGCGGGGGGGATCTACTAAGCAGTACTTC.

V is TRBV7-2 and J is TRBJ1-2, with a possible D match to TRBD1 (6 bases). Trimming took 1 base from V and 8 from J, leaving 17 bases between them. The CDR3 has 15 amino acids. Germline V lookup: CDR1 SGHTA, CDR2 FQGNSA. CDR3 DNA: TGTGCCAGCAGCTTAGATGGGGCGGGGGCGCTCGGCTACACCTTC. This translates into CASSLDGAGALGYTF.